Listed below are T cell receptor beta chains from one sample, sequenced in a study of T-cell reconstitution after alpha-beta-depleted transplantation in children. TCRdb reprocessed the PCR reads via MiXCR and lists one record per CDR3 protein. The sample gives a few hundred thousand distinct CDR3 sequences, roughly a quarter of which show up once; about 35% is in the top ten. This sample comprised PBMCs, obtained before TCRalphabeta/CD19-depleted stem cell transplant. The source is a boy younger than two with Wiskott-Aldrich syndrome, due to receive a stem cell transplant. Each CDR3 is given with its conserved first and last residue. A D gene is named only where the DNA matches it firmly. Size is stated for part of the rows, as once, few or many counts, or as a class when the clone is expanded.

clone size,CDR3 length,V gene,D gene,J gene,CDR3 DNA,CDR3 protein
many,15,TRBV5-1,TRBD2,TRBJ2-7,TGTGCCAGCAGCTTGGGGTTAGCGGGAGCCTACGAGCAGTACTTC,CASSLGLAGAYEQYF
-,13,TRBV27,-,TRBJ1-1,TGTGCCAGCAGTTTATTGCGGTACACTGAAGCTTTCTTT,CASSLLRYTEAFF
-,10,TRBV20-1,-,TRBJ2-1,TGCAGTGCTAGCGACAATGAGCAGTTCTTC,CSASDNEQFF
-,15,TRBV18,-,TRBJ2-7,TGTGCCAGCTCACCTCAGGGGGGGGCCGCCTACGAGCAGTACTTC,CASSPQGGAAYEQYF
-,16,TRBV6-5,TRBD2,TRBJ2-1,TGTGCCAGCAGTTATTTCCAACTAGCGGGTACTGATGAGCAGTTCTTC,CASSYFQLAGTDEQFF
few,12,TRBV19,-,TRBJ1-4,TGTGCCACCTCCGGGCAGGGAGTAAAACTGTTTTTT,CATSGQGVKLFF
few,12,TRBV3-1,TRBD2,TRBJ2-1,TGTGCCAGCAGCCGGGGACTACTTGAGCAGTTCTTC,CASSRGLLEQFF
-,14,TRBV14,-,TRBJ2-1,TGTGCCAGCAGCCAAGAAACCGGGTGGGCGCAGGTGTTCTTC,CASSQETGWAQVFF
-,13,TRBV9,-,TRBJ2-3,TGTGCCAGCAGCGTAGAGGACGCAGATACGCAGTATTTT,CASSVEDADTQYF
-,15,TRBV14,-,TRBJ1-3,TGTGCCAGCAGCCAAGGATCTTTCTCTGGAAACACCATATATTTT,CASSQGSFSGNTIYF
-,15,TRBV12-3/TRBV12-4,TRBD2,TRBJ2-2,TGTGCCAGCAGTTTTTCCACTAGCGGGAGGTGGGAGCTGTTTTTT,CASSFSTSGRWELFF
few,17,TRBV4-1,TRBD2,TRBJ2-2,TGCGCCAGCAGCCAATCAGCGGGAGGCCCGAACACCGGGGAGCTGTTTTTT,CASSQSAGGPNTGELFF
few,10,TRBV7-8,-,TRBJ2-1,TGTGCCAGCAGCTCCGGCGAGCAGTTCTTC,CASSSGEQFF
few,14,TRBV5-5,-,TRBJ2-5,TGTGCCAGCAGCTTTGATGGCTACCAAGAGACCCAGTACTTC,CASSFDGYQETQYF
few,14,TRBV20-1,-,TRBJ2-1,TGCAGTGCTAAGTATGGAGGGGTATGGAATGAGCAGTTCTTC,CSAKYGGVWNEQFF
few,20,TRBV4-1,TRBD2,TRBJ2-2,TGCGCCAGCAGCCACCTAAGGGCTAGCGGGCACTACGCGAACACCGGGGAGCTGTTTTTT,CASSHLRASGHYANTGELFF
-,15,TRBV3-1,TRBD2,TRBJ2-1,TGTGCCAGCAGACTAGCTAGCGGGAGGGTCCATGAGCAGTTCTTC,CASRLASGRVHEQFF
-,11,TRBV20-1,-,TRBJ2-5,TGCAGTGCTAGGATCCAAGAGACCCAGTACTTC,CSARIQETQYF
many,14,TRBV28,-,TRBJ2-7,TGTGCCAGCAGTTTGTCCGGGACTTCTTACGAGCAGTACTTC,CASSLSGTSYEQYF
-,14,TRBV14,-,TRBJ2-1,TGTGCCAGCAGCCAGAAACTAGAGTTCTATGAGCAGTTCTTC,CASSQKLEFYEQFF
few,13,TRBV24-1,-,TRBJ2-3,TGTGCCACCATGCGGGGCAGCACAGATACGCAGTATTTT,CATMRGSTDTQYF
-,15,TRBV20-1,-,TRBJ2-1,TGCAGTGTATCATATAGGGCGGGATCTTACAATGAGCAGTTCTTC,CSVSYRAGSYNEQFF
-,14,TRBV5-1,-,TRBJ2-5,TGCGCCAGCAGCTTGATCGGGACGGAAGAGACCCAGTACTTC,CASSLIGTEETQYF
few,13,TRBV5-1,-,TRBJ2-1,TGCGCCAGCAGCACGCGATCGGGGTATGAGCAGTTCTTC,CASSTRSGYEQFF
-,14,TRBV5-1,TRBD2,TRBJ2-3,TGCGCCAGCAGCTTGACCGGACTAGCGCCCGATGGGTATTTT,CASSLTGLAPDGYF
few,17,TRBV5-1,TRBD2,TRBJ2-5,TGCGCCAGCAGCTTGGAAGCTAGCGGGAGTCTTGGGGAGACCCAGTACTTC,CASSLEASGSLGETQYF
-,16,TRBV7-3,TRBD2,TRBJ2-5,TGTGCCAGCAGCGGCTTTTTAGCGGGAGTGGGAGAGACCCAGTACTTC,CASSGFLAGVGETQYF
many,17,TRBV5-1,-,TRBJ2-1,TGCGCCAGCAGCTTGGGTCTTCGAGCGACTAACTACAATGAGCAGTTCTTC,CASSLGLRATNYNEQFF
-,15,TRBV12-3/TRBV12-4,TRBD1,TRBJ1-1,TGTGCCAGCAGTCCCTATACAGGGGGGGAAACTGAAGCTTTCTTT,CASSPYTGGETEAFF
-,16,TRBV20-1,-,TRBJ2-2,TGCAGTGCTAGAGATAAGGGGGAGCTAGTCACCGGGGAGCTGTTTTTT,CSARDKGELVTGELFF
-,17,TRBV7-2,TRBD2,TRBJ2-1,TGTGCCAGCAGCACCTTAAGACTAGCGGGTTTATACAATGAGCAGTTCTTC,CASSTLRLAGLYNEQFF
-,18,TRBV12-3/TRBV12-4,TRBD2,TRBJ2-6,TGTGCCAGCACCCTACGGACTAGCGTGAACTCTGGGGCCAACGTCCTGACTTTC,CASTLRTSVNSGANVLTF
-,11,TRBV28,-,TRBJ1-2,TGTGCCATACAGGGTTTAGGCGGCTACACCTTC,CAIQGLGGYTF
few,13,TRBV2,-,TRBJ2-5,TGTGCCAGCAGGCCGGGTCGTTATGAGACCCAGTACTTC,CASRPGRYETQYF
-,16,TRBV7-2,-,TRBJ2-7,TGTGCCAGCAGCTCCTGGAGCGAGCGGAACTCCTACGAGCAGTACTTC,CASSSWSERNSYEQYF
-,14,TRBV12-3/TRBV12-4,-,TRBJ1-1,TGTGCCAGCAGCCCTCCGGGGAGAGGGACTGAAGCTTTCTTT,CASSPPGRGTEAFF
-,13,TRBV10-3,-,TRBJ2-2,TGTGCCATCAGCCGGACCGCCTTCGAGGAGCTGTTTTTT,CAISRTAFEELFF
-,14,TRBV5-1,-,TRBJ1-5,TGTGCCAGCAGCTCGCTGGGTGGGAATCAGCCCCAGCATTTT,CASSSLGGNQPQHF
few,14,TRBV6-5,-,TRBJ2-5,TGTGCCAGCAGTTACTCGCGGGTAGTTGAGACCCAGTACTTC,CASSYSRVVETQYF
few,12,TRBV3-1,TRBD1,TRBJ1-2,TGTGCCAGCAGCCTTGACCCGACAGGGATCACCTTC,CASSLDPTGITF
few,14,TRBV20-1,-,TRBJ1-5,TGCAGTGCTAGAGACCCGTACTCCGATCAGCCCCAGCATTTT,CSARDPYSDQPQHF
few,16,TRBV27,-,TRBJ2-6,TGTGCCAGCAGTCGACAGGGAGGCACTGGGGCCAACGTCCTGACTTTC,CASSRQGGTGANVLTF
few,15,TRBV7-2,-,TRBJ2-1,TGTGCCAGCAGCTCTGGACTCCTAGCGTACAATGAGCAGTTCTTC,CASSSGLLAYNEQFF
-,13,TRBV10-3,TRBD2,TRBJ2-7,TGTGCCATCAGGGCGGGAGAATCGTCCGAGCAGTACTTC,CAIRAGESSEQYF
few,15,TRBV20-1,-,TRBJ2-1,TGCAGTGCTAGATCGGGCGGCAGCTCCTACAATGAGCAGTTCTTC,CSARSGGSSYNEQFF